This T cell receptor (beta chain) is drawn from a study of control samples from healthy donors and cancer patients. This CDR3 region has 12 residues. Trimming took 10 bases from V and 5 from J, leaving 14 bases between them. Germline CDR1 and CDR2: WSHSY and SAAADI. The repertoire was sequenced with immunoSEQ multiplex PCR; TCRdb's copy has only in-frame clones and lacks some. This repertoire shows 100,000 to 150,000 clones, around 92% found once; its top ten account for approximately 2%. The sequencing sample was made of blood. The TCR originated in a woman between 45 and 60 years old in good health. The chain carries TRBV10-2 and TRBJ1-2; tentatively, D is TRBD1 (5 bases). CDR3 region: CATWEGTYGYTF. The CDR3 DNA reads TGCGCCACGTGGGAGGGGACTTATGGCTACACCTTC.